This TCR beta chain was sequenced for a study of T cells in Graves' hyperthyroidism and ophthalmopathy. The CDR3 extends over 13 amino acids. Germline CDR1 is SNHLY and CDR2 is FYNNEI. This clonotype was found many times. At one of its ends the junction is not consistent with the germline gene, which may arise from a read error. What was amplified from RNA transcripts were TCR beta CDR3 regions. An initial round of RT-PCR targeting the TCR CDR3 relied on the HTBI primer set. In TCRdb, the multiplex PCR reads were re-called with MiXCR into one record per CDR3 protein. The profile covers roughly 560,000 distinct CDR3 sequences, with approximately 15% appearing a single time and 4% to 5.5% taken by the ten largest.

Sequenced material: blood. This clonotype was obtained from a middle-aged woman with Graves' ophthalmopathy. The chain has TRBV2 and TRBJ2-2; D uncertain. As DNA, the CDR3 is TGTGCCAGCAGACCCCTTAGTTCCGGAGAGCTGTTTTTT. It codes for CASRPLSSGELFF.